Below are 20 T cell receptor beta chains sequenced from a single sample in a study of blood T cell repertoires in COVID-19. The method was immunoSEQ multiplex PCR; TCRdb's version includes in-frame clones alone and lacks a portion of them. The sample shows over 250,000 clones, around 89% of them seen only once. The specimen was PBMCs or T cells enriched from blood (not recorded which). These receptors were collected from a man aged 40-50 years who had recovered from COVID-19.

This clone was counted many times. The CDR3 DNA reads as TGTGCCAGCAGTGAACTAGCAGCCGGGGAGCTGTTTTTT. Residues: CASSELAAGELFF. This chain connects TRBV28 to TRBJ2-2, with D tentatively TRBD2 (6 bases). CDR1 and CDR2 (germline): MDHEN, SYDVKM. The CDR3 covers 13 residues. The ends were cut back, 5 bases at V and 6 bases at J, with 10 bases in the middle.

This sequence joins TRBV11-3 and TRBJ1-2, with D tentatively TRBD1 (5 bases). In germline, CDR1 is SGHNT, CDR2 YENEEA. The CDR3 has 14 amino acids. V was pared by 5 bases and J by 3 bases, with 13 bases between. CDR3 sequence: CASSRPGYDYGYTF. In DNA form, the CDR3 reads TGTGCCAGCAGCCGCCCAGGGTACGACTATGGCTACACCTTC. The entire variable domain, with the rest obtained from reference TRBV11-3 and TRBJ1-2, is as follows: EAGVVQSPRYKIIEKKQPVAFWCNPISGHNTLYWYLQNLGQGPELLIRYENEEAVDDSQLPKDRFSAERLKGVDSTLKIQPAELGDSAVYLCASSRPGYDYGYTFGSGTRLTVV.

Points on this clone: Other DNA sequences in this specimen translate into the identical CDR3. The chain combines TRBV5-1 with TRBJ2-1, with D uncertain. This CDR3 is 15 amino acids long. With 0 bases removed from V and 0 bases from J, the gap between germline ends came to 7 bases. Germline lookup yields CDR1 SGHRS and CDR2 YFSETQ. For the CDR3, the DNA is TGCGCCAGCAGCTTGGGCACCGGCTCCTACAATGAGCAGTTCTTC. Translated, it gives CASSLGTGSYNEQFF.

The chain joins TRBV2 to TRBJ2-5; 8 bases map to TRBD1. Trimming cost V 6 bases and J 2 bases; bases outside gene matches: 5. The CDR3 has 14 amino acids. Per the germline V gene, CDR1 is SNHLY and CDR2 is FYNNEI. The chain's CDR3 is CASRTGAGQETQYF. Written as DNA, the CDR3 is TGTGCCAGCAGGACAGGGGCGGGGCAAGAGACCCAGTACTTC. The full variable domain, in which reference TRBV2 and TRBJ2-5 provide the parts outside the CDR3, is EPEVTQTPSHQVTQMGQEVILRCVPISNHLYFYWYRQILGQKVEFLVSFYNNEISEKSEIFDDQFSVERPDGSNFTLKIRSTKLEDSAMYFCASRTGAGQETQYFGPGTRLLVL.

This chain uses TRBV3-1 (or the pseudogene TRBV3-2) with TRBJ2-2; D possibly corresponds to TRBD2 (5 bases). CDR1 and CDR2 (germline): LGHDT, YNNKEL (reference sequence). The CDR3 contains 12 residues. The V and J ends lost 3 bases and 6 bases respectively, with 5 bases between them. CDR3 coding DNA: TGTGCCAGCAGCCAGGAGGCCGGGGAGCTGTTTTTT. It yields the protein CASSQEAGELFF.

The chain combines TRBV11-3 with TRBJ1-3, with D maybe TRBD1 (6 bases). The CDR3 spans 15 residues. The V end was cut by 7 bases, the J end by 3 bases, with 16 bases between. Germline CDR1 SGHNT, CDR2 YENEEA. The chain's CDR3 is CASINRGADGNTIYF. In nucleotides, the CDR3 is TGTGCCAGCATCAATCGGGGGGCGGATGGAAACACCATATATTTT.

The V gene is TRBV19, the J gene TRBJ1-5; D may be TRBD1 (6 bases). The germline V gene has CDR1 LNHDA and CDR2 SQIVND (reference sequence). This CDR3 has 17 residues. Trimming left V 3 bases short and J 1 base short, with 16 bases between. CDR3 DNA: TGTGCCAGTAGTATGCCTGGGGGCCAATCGAGCAATCAGCCCCAGCATTTT. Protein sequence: CASSMPGGQSSNQPQHF.

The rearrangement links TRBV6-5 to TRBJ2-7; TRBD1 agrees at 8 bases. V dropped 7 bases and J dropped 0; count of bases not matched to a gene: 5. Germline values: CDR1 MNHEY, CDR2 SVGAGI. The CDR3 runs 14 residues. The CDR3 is CASILGQGSYEQYF. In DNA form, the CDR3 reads TGTGCCAGCATTCTTGGACAGGGCTCCTACGAGCAGTACTTC.

The CDR3 region has the DNA TGTGCCAGCTCACCTAACTTGGACAGCATGAACACTGAAGCTTTCTTT. It translates to CASSPNLDSMNTEAFF. The J gene is TRBJ1-1, the V gene TRBV18; D might be TRBD1 (6 bases). Germline V CDR1 and CDR2: KGHSH, LQKENI. With 3 bases removed from V and 0 bases from J, the gap between germline ends came to 14 bases. The CDR3 loop spans 16 amino acids.

CDR3 sequence: CASWTSSGEQFF. The CDR3 nucleotides are TGTGCCAGCTGGACTAGTTCCGGTGAGCAGTTCTTC. V usage is TRBV12-3 or TRBV12-4 and J usage is TRBJ2-1; 7 nucleotides align to TRBD2. The ends lost 8 bases at V and 9 bases at J; junction bases unmatched: 7. This CDR3 region has 12 residues.

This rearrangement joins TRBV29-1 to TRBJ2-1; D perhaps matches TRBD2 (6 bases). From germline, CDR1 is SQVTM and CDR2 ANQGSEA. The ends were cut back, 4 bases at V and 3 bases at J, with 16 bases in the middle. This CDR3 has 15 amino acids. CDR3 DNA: TGCAGCGTTGCTGGGTCCGTGCGGGGCTACAATGAGCAGTTCTTC. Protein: CSVAGSVRGYNEQFF.

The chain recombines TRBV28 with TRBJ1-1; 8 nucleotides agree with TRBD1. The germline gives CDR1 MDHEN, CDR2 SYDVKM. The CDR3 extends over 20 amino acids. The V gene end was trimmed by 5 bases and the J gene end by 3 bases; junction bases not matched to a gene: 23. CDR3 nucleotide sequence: TGTGCCAGCAGTCCCGGCCACCGGGATGCGGCAGGGGGCTTAGACACTGAAGCTTTCTTT. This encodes CASSPGHRDAAGGLDTEAFF.

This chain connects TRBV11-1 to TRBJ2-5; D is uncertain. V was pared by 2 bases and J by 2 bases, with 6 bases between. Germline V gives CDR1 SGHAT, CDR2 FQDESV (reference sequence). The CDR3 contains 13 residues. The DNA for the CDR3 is TGTGCCAGCAGCTTAATGCGGCAAGAGACCCAGTACTTC. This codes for CASSLMRQETQYF.

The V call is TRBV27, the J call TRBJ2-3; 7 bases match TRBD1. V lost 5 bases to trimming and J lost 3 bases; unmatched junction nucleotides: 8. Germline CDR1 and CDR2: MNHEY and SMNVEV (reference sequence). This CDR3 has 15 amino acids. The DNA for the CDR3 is TGTGCCAGCAGTCAGGGACAGTGGGAAACAGATACGCAGTATTTT. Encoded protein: CASSQGQWETDTQYF.

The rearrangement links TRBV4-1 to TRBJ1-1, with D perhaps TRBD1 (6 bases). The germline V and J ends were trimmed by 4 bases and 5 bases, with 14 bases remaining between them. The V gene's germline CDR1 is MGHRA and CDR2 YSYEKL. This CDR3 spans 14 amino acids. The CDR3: CASSPGAGTTEAFF. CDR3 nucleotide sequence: TGCGCCAGCAGCCCAGGTGCCGGGACAACTGAAGCTTTCTTT.

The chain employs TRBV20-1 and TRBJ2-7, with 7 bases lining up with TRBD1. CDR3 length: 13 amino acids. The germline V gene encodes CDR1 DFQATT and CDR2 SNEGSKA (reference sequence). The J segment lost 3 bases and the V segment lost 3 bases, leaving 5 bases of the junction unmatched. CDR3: CSASRGTDYEQYF. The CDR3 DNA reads TGCAGTGCTAGTCGTGGGACAGACTACGAGCAGTACTTC.

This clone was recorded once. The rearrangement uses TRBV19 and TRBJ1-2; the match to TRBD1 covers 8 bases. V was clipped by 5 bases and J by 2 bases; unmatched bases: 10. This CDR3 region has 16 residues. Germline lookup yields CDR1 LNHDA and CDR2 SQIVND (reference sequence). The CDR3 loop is CASSPRPQGANYGYTF. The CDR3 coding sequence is TGTGCCAGTAGTCCCAGACCCCAGGGGGCGAACTATGGCTACACCTTC.

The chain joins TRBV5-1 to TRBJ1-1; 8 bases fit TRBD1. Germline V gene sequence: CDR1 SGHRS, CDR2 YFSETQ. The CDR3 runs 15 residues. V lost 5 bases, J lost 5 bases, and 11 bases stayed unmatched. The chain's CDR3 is CASRPTGVSLTEAFF. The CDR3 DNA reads TGCGCCAGCAGGCCGACAGGGGTTTCTCTTACTGAAGCTTTCTTT.

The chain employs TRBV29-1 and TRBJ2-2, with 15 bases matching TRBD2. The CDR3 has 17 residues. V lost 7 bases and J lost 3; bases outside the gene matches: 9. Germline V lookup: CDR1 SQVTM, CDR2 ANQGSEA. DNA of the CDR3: TGCAGCGCCTGGACTAGCGGGAGGGCCCAGCACACCGGGGAGCTGTTTTTT. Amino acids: CSAWTSGRAQHTGELFF.

The CDR3 DNA is TGTGCCACCAGTGATCAACTAGCGGGAGGGCCTTCGACCCAGTACTTC. Translated, it gives CATSDQLAGGPSTQYF. This sequence joins TRBV24-1 and TRBJ2-5, with 13 positions matching TRBD2. Per germline, CDR1 KGHDR and CDR2 SFDVKD. The junction had 7 bases not matched to a gene; V was cut back by 3 bases and J by 7 bases. The length of the CDR3 is 16 residues.